This record concerns one TCR beta chain sequence. This specimen belongs to a study of blood T cell repertoires in COVID-19. Study overall: The analysed material was cDNA or gDNA that came from T cells, B-cell-depleted T cells, or PBMCs.

Assay: immunoSEQ multiplex PCR; the TCRdb copy retains only in-frame clones and omits some. This repertoire shows 200,000 to 250,000 clones, about 90% found once; its top ten account for over 12%. Source material: PBMCs or T cells enriched from blood (not recorded which). This receptor was obtained from a man aged 30 to 45 who had been exposed to COVID-19.

CDR3 sequence (DNA): TGCGCCAGCAGCCTCGCGACAGGAGGTGCAGATACGCAGTATTTT. Protein: CASSLATGGADTQYF. This rearrangement joins TRBV5-1 to TRBJ2-3, with TRBD1 as a possible D gene (6 bases). Germline V CDR1 and CDR2: SGHRS, YFSETQ. Trimming cost V 4 bases and J 4 bases, with 16 bases left between them. This CDR3 comprises 15 residues.